The next 27 T cell receptor beta chains were all read from a single sample in a study of blood T cell repertoires in COVID-19. Sequencing used immunoSEQ multiplex PCR; TCRdb keeps in-frame clones, though not all of them. The sample holds 200,000 to 250,000 clones, about 91% seen once. Input material: peripheral blood. The receptors stem from an elderly man with acute or convalescent COVID-19.

The gene calls are TRBV18 and TRBJ2-2; D gene unclear. CDR3 size: 15 residues. V lost 3 bases, J lost 3 bases, and 11 bases lay in between. The germline V gene encodes CDR1 KGHSH and CDR2 LQKENI. CDR3 amino acids: CASSPELPHTGELFF. The CDR3 nucleotides read TGTGCCAGCTCACCCGAGCTACCCCACACCGGGGAGCTGTTTTTT. Together with reference TRBV18 and TRBJ2-2, the CDR3 gives the full variable domain: NAGVMQNPRHLVRRRGQEARLRCSPMKGHSHVYWYRQLPEEGLKFMVYLQKENIIDESGMPKERFSAEFPKEGPSILRIQQVVRGDSAAYFCASSPELPHTGELFFGEGSRLTVL.

The rearrangement links TRBV29-1 to TRBJ2-1; 12 bases fit TRBD1. The V segment lost 2 bases and the J segment 8 bases; nucleotides outside the gene matches: 4. Germline values: CDR1 SQVTM, CDR2 ANQGSEA. This CDR3 comprises 14 residues. CDR3: CSVETGTGGDEQFF. In nucleotides, the CDR3 is TGCAGCGTTGAAACCGGGACAGGGGGCGATGAGCAGTTCTTC.

The chain couples TRBV19 to TRBJ2-3; 9 bases map to TRBD2. Losses at the gene ends were 6 bases for V and 0 bases for J; bases not matched to a gene: 13. The CDR3 is 18 amino acids. Germline V gives CDR1 LNHDA, CDR2 SQIVND (reference sequence). The CDR3 reads CASSRSTSGRYSTDTQYF. CDR3 DNA sequence: TGTGCCAGTAGCCGGAGCACTAGCGGGCGATACAGCACAGATACGCAGTATTTT.

J is TRBJ1-1 and V is TRBV18; 7 bases are shared with TRBD1. CDR1 is KGHSH and CDR2 is LQKENI in the germline V gene. This CDR3 has 13 amino acids. V trimming: 5 bases; J trimming: 3 bases; junction bases outside the gene matches: 3. In DNA form, the CDR3 reads TGTGCCAGCTCAGACAGGGCGGACACTGAAGCTTTCTTT. Translated, it gives CASSDRADTEAFF.

The rearrangement links TRBV29-1 to TRBJ2-2; 9 bases fit TRBD1. In germline, CDR1 is SQVTM, CDR2 ANQGSEA. The V segment lost 8 bases and the J segment 6 bases; nucleotides outside the gene matches: 4. The CDR3 spans 12 residues. The CDR3 protein is CSYRGRSGELFF. Written as DNA, the CDR3 is TGCAGCTACAGGGGGCGATCCGGGGAGCTGTTTTTT.

The V call is TRBV6-5, the J call TRBJ1-1; 8 nucleotides agree with TRBD1. This CDR3 region has 14 residues. The germline V gene has CDR1 MNHEY and CDR2 SVGAGI. The V gene end was trimmed by 6 bases and the J gene end by 4 bases; junction bases not matched to a gene: 7. CDR3 nucleotides: TGTGCCAGCAGGCCAATCGACAGGGGCACTGAAGCTTTCTTT. Translated, it gives CASRPIDRGTEAFF.

The chain joins TRBV18 to TRBJ2-7, with D unresolved. The germline V and J ends were trimmed by 6 bases and 0 bases, with 12 bases remaining between them. The CDR3 is 14 residues long. In germline, CDR1 is KGHSH, CDR2 LQKENI. The CDR3: CASSTGEHSYEQYF. DNA for the CDR3: TGTGCCAGCTCGACTGGAGAACACTCCTACGAGCAGTACTTC. Filled out from reference TRBV18 and TRBJ2-7, the complete variable domain reads NAGVMQNPRHLVRRRGQEARLRCSPMKGHSHVYWYRQLPEEGLKFMVYLQKENIIDESGMPKERFSAEFPKEGPSILRIQQVVRGDSAAYFCASSTGEHSYEQYFGPGTRLTVT.

This clone was counted once. The V call is TRBV12-3 or TRBV12-4, the J call TRBJ2-3; D unresolved. The CDR3 extends over 12 amino acids. Trimming removed 5 bases from V and 2 bases from J, with 5 bases in between. CDR3 sequence: CASSPYTDTQYF. In DNA form, the CDR3 reads TGTGCCAGCAGTCCCTACACAGATACGCAGTATTTT.

The chain couples TRBV11-2 to TRBJ2-1; D is perhaps TRBD2 (6 bases). CDR3 length: 16 amino acids. Germline lookup yields CDR1 SGHAT and CDR2 FQNNGV. V was pared by 4 bases and J by 2 bases, with 15 bases between. The CDR3 protein is CASSSGTQRAYNEQFF. Here the CDR3 DNA reads TGTGCCAGCAGCTCCGGGACTCAAAGGGCCTACAATGAGCAGTTCTTC.

The V and J genes are TRBV7-3 and TRBJ2-1; D remains ambiguous. The CDR3 has 13 residues. The germline CDR1 and CDR2 sequences are SGHTA and FQGTGA. Between the trimmed V and J ends, which lost 4 bases and 10 bases, there was a span of 14 bases. The CDR3 nucleotides read TGTGCCAGCAGCTCCCTAAGTCAAGCGGAGCAGTTCTTC. Residues: CASSSLSQAEQFF.

In its sample, this clone was seen once. The chain is built from TRBV18 and TRBJ2-3; possibly TRBD2 for D (5 bases). V was pared by 3 bases and J by 0 bases, with 10 bases between. Germline values: CDR1 KGHSH, CDR2 LQKENI. This CDR3 is built from 15 residues. For the CDR3, the DNA is TGTGCCAGCTCACCCGCGGGTACTAGCACAGATACGCAGTATTTT. Amino acid sequence: CASSPAGTSTDTQYF.

V is TRBV7-2 and J is TRBJ2-5; perhaps TRBD2 as D (6 bases). The CDR3 is 13 residues long. CDR1 SGHTA and CDR2 FQGNSA come from the germline V gene. Trimming shortened V by 4 bases and J by 7 bases, and 13 bases separated the two germline ends. This CDR3 reads CASSSRELGTQYF. CDR3 coding DNA: TGTGCCAGCAGCTCACGGGAGCTAGGGACCCAGTACTTC. Full variable domain (rest looked up from reference TRBV7-2 and TRBJ2-5): GAGVSQSPSNKVTEKGKDVELRCDPISGHTALYWYRQSLGQGLEFLIYFQGNSAPDKSGLPSDRFSAERTGGSVSTLTIQRTQQEDSAVYLCASSSRELGTQYFGPGTRLLVL.

The rearrangement joins TRBV6-2 or TRBV6-3 to TRBJ2-1, with 7 bases fitting TRBD2. With V trimmed by 0 bases and J by 1 base, 6 bases remained unmatched. CDR1 is MNHEY and CDR2 is SVGEGT in the germline V gene. The CDR3 runs 17 residues. The CDR3 loop is CASSYSTLAASYNEQFF. In DNA, the CDR3 is TGTGCCAGCAGTTACTCGACCCTAGCGGCTTCCTACAATGAGCAGTTCTTC.

CDR3: CASSYSRGQTGELFF. CDR3 in DNA: TGTGCCAGCAGTTACTCGCGGGGGCAAACCGGGGAGCTGTTTTTT. The V call is TRBV6-5, the J call TRBJ2-2; D is possibly TRBD2 (7 bases). The CDR3 consists of 15 residues. Germline CDR1 is MNHEY and CDR2 is SVGAGI. Trimming shortened V by 0 bases and J by 5 bases, and 10 bases separated the two germline ends.

The gene calls are TRBV6-2 or TRBV6-3 and TRBJ2-2, with D possibly being TRBD1 (7 bases). The CDR3 runs to 16 residues. The germline V gene has CDR1 MNHEY and CDR2 SVGEGT. The ends were cut back, 0 bases at V and 3 bases at J, with 11 bases in the middle. The CDR3 nucleotides read TGTGCCAGCAGTTACTCGCGGGACAGATACACCGGGGAGCTGTTTTTT. It is translated as CASSYSRDRYTGELFF.

The chain uses TRBV3-1 (or the pseudogene TRBV3-2) and TRBJ1-2; TRBD1 matches at 8 bases. CDR3 length equals 15 residues. With V trimmed by 1 base and J by 5 bases, 6 bases remained unmatched. CDR1 LGHDT and CDR2 YNNKEL come from the germline V gene (reference sequence). As DNA, the CDR3 is TGTGCCAGCAGCCAAGCCCACGGACAGGGATATGGCTACACCTTC. As protein: CASSQAHGQGYGYTF.

With regard to this clone: This specimen includes other DNA sequences encoding the same CDR3. The V call is TRBV28, the J call TRBJ2-6, with D perhaps TRBD2 (5 bases). The germline gives CDR1 MDHEN, CDR2 SYDVKM. This CDR3 region has 15 residues. V lost 6 bases, J lost 0 bases, and 9 bases lay in between. The CDR3 reads CASSSAGSGANVLTF. DNA of the CDR3: TGTGCCAGCAGCTCGGCGGGCTCTGGGGCCAACGTCCTGACTTTC.

The V call is TRBV12-3 or TRBV12-4, the J call TRBJ2-7; D gene uncertain. Trimming removed 3 bases at V and 4 bases at J, with 7 bases between. This CDR3 region has 12 residues. The CDR3 DNA is TGTGCCAGCAGTTTGACAAGGTACGAGCAGTACTTC. Its translation: CASSLTRYEQYF.

The chain employs TRBV7-9 and TRBJ2-5; 7 bases align to TRBD1. V shed 3 bases and J 1 base; nucleotides not matched to a gene: 5. The CDR3 consists of 15 residues. In germline, CDR1 is SEHNR, CDR2 FQNEAQ (reference sequence). Written as DNA, the CDR3 is TGTGCCAGCAGCTTTATGGGACAGCTCCAAGAGACCCAGTACTTC. Translation gives CASSFMGQLQETQYF.

The table lists this clone with a count of one. The rearrangement joins TRBV6-2 or TRBV6-3 to TRBJ1-1; D gene unclear. Germline CDR1 is MNHEY and CDR2 is SVGEGT. This CDR3 is 15 amino acids long. V lost 0 bases and J 2 bases, leaving 10 bases between the germline ends. The CDR3, as DNA: TGTGCCAGCAGTTACTCCGGAGTCCTAAACACTGAAGCTTTCTTT. Translated, it gives CASSYSGVLNTEAFF.

The chain has TRBV6-2 or TRBV6-3 and TRBJ2-7; TRBD1 aligns across 8 bases. The CDR3 totals 18 residues. V trimming: 6 bases; J trimming: 1 base; junction bases outside the gene matches: 17. Germline V gives CDR1 MNHEY, CDR2 SVGEGT. The CDR3 coding sequence is TGTGCCAGCAGCCTGCGGCGGACAGGGCTATCGGATTCCTACGAGCAGTACTTC. It yields the protein CASSLRRTGLSDSYEQYF.

V and J are TRBV5-1 and TRBJ2-3; 11 nucleotides line up with TRBD2. Germline CDR1 SGHRS, CDR2 YFSETQ. The CDR3 length is 15 residues. V shed 4 bases, J shed 6 bases, and the junction held 7 bases outside the gene matches. CDR3 nucleotides: TGCGCCAGCAGCCGTACTAGCGGGAGCTTCGATACGCAGTATTTT. Amino acids: CASSRTSGSFDTQYF.

This chain connects TRBV12-3 or TRBV12-4 to TRBJ2-1, with D unresolved. The germline V and J ends were trimmed by 6 bases and 6 bases, with 12 bases remaining between them. This CDR3 is built from 13 residues. DNA for the CDR3: TGTGCCAGCAGCCGAAGACTCACCAATGAGCAGTTCTTC. Its protein product is CASSRRLTNEQFF.

The V and J genes are TRBV7-3 and TRBJ1-1; no definite D call. CDR3 length equals 16 residues. Trimming shortened V by 4 bases and J by 4 bases, and 19 bases separated the two germline ends. Germline values: CDR1 SGHTA, CDR2 FQGTGA. The CDR3 region has the DNA TGTGCCAGCAGCTCGCACGGCGTCTCTCGGGGCACTGAAGCTTTCTTT. This gives the protein CASSSHGVSRGTEAFF.

This chain links TRBV4-3 with TRBJ2-3, with 10 bases identical to TRBD1. The CDR3 is 16 residues long. The germline gives CDR1 LGHNA, CDR2 YSLEER. Losses at the gene ends were 3 bases for V and 1 base for J; bases not matched to a gene: 4. The CDR3 region has the DNA TGCGCCAGCAGCCAGGGGACAGGGGTTGGCACAGATACGCAGTATTTT. Translated: CASSQGTGVGTDTQYF.

The V gene is TRBV11-3, the J gene TRBJ2-1; D not certain. Germline values: CDR1 SGHNT, CDR2 YENEEA. The V end lost 0 bases, the J end lost 4 bases, and 7 bases lay between the germline ends. The CDR3 is 14 residues long. The CDR3, as DNA: TGTGCCAGCAGCTTAGATCACAGTTACAATGAGCAGTTCTTC. Translation: CASSLDHSYNEQFF.

This clone was detected once. Distinct nucleotide sequences in the sample also encode this CDR3. The CDR3 nucleotides are TGTGCCAGTAGTACCGGGACAGGGAATCAGCCCCAGCATTTT. This encodes CASSTGTGNQPQHF. V gene TRBV19 combines with J gene TRBJ1-5; 9 bases agree with TRBD1. The length of the CDR3 is 14 residues. Germline CDR1 is LNHDA and CDR2 is SQIVND (reference sequence). V gave up 4 bases and J gave up 4 bases; unmatched junction bases: 2.